This note documents a single TCR beta chain sequence. Molecular barcoding with unique molecular identifiers was used for the TCRbeta library. TCRdb redid the calling of the PCR reads with MiXCR, one entry per CDR3 protein. The table lists some 200,000 distinct CDR3 sequences, roughly a tenth of them singletons. The data were taken from a study of T-cell reconstitution after alpha-beta-depleted transplantation in children. The CDR3 has 13 residues. Germline V lookup: CDR1 SGHTA, CDR2 FQGNSA. Trimming removed 1 base from V and 10 bases from J, with 11 bases in between. This TCR came from a human donor who donated a stem cell graft to a child with acute lymphoblastic leukemia. The sequences come from PBMCs from the stem cell graft donor, collected from the stem cell graft. The V and J genes are TRBV7-2 and TRBJ2-1; TRBD2 might be the D (6 bases). The CDR3 DNA reads as TGTGCCAGCAGCTTAGGCTGGGGAGGCGAGCAGTTCTTC. It is translated as CASSLGWGGEQFF.